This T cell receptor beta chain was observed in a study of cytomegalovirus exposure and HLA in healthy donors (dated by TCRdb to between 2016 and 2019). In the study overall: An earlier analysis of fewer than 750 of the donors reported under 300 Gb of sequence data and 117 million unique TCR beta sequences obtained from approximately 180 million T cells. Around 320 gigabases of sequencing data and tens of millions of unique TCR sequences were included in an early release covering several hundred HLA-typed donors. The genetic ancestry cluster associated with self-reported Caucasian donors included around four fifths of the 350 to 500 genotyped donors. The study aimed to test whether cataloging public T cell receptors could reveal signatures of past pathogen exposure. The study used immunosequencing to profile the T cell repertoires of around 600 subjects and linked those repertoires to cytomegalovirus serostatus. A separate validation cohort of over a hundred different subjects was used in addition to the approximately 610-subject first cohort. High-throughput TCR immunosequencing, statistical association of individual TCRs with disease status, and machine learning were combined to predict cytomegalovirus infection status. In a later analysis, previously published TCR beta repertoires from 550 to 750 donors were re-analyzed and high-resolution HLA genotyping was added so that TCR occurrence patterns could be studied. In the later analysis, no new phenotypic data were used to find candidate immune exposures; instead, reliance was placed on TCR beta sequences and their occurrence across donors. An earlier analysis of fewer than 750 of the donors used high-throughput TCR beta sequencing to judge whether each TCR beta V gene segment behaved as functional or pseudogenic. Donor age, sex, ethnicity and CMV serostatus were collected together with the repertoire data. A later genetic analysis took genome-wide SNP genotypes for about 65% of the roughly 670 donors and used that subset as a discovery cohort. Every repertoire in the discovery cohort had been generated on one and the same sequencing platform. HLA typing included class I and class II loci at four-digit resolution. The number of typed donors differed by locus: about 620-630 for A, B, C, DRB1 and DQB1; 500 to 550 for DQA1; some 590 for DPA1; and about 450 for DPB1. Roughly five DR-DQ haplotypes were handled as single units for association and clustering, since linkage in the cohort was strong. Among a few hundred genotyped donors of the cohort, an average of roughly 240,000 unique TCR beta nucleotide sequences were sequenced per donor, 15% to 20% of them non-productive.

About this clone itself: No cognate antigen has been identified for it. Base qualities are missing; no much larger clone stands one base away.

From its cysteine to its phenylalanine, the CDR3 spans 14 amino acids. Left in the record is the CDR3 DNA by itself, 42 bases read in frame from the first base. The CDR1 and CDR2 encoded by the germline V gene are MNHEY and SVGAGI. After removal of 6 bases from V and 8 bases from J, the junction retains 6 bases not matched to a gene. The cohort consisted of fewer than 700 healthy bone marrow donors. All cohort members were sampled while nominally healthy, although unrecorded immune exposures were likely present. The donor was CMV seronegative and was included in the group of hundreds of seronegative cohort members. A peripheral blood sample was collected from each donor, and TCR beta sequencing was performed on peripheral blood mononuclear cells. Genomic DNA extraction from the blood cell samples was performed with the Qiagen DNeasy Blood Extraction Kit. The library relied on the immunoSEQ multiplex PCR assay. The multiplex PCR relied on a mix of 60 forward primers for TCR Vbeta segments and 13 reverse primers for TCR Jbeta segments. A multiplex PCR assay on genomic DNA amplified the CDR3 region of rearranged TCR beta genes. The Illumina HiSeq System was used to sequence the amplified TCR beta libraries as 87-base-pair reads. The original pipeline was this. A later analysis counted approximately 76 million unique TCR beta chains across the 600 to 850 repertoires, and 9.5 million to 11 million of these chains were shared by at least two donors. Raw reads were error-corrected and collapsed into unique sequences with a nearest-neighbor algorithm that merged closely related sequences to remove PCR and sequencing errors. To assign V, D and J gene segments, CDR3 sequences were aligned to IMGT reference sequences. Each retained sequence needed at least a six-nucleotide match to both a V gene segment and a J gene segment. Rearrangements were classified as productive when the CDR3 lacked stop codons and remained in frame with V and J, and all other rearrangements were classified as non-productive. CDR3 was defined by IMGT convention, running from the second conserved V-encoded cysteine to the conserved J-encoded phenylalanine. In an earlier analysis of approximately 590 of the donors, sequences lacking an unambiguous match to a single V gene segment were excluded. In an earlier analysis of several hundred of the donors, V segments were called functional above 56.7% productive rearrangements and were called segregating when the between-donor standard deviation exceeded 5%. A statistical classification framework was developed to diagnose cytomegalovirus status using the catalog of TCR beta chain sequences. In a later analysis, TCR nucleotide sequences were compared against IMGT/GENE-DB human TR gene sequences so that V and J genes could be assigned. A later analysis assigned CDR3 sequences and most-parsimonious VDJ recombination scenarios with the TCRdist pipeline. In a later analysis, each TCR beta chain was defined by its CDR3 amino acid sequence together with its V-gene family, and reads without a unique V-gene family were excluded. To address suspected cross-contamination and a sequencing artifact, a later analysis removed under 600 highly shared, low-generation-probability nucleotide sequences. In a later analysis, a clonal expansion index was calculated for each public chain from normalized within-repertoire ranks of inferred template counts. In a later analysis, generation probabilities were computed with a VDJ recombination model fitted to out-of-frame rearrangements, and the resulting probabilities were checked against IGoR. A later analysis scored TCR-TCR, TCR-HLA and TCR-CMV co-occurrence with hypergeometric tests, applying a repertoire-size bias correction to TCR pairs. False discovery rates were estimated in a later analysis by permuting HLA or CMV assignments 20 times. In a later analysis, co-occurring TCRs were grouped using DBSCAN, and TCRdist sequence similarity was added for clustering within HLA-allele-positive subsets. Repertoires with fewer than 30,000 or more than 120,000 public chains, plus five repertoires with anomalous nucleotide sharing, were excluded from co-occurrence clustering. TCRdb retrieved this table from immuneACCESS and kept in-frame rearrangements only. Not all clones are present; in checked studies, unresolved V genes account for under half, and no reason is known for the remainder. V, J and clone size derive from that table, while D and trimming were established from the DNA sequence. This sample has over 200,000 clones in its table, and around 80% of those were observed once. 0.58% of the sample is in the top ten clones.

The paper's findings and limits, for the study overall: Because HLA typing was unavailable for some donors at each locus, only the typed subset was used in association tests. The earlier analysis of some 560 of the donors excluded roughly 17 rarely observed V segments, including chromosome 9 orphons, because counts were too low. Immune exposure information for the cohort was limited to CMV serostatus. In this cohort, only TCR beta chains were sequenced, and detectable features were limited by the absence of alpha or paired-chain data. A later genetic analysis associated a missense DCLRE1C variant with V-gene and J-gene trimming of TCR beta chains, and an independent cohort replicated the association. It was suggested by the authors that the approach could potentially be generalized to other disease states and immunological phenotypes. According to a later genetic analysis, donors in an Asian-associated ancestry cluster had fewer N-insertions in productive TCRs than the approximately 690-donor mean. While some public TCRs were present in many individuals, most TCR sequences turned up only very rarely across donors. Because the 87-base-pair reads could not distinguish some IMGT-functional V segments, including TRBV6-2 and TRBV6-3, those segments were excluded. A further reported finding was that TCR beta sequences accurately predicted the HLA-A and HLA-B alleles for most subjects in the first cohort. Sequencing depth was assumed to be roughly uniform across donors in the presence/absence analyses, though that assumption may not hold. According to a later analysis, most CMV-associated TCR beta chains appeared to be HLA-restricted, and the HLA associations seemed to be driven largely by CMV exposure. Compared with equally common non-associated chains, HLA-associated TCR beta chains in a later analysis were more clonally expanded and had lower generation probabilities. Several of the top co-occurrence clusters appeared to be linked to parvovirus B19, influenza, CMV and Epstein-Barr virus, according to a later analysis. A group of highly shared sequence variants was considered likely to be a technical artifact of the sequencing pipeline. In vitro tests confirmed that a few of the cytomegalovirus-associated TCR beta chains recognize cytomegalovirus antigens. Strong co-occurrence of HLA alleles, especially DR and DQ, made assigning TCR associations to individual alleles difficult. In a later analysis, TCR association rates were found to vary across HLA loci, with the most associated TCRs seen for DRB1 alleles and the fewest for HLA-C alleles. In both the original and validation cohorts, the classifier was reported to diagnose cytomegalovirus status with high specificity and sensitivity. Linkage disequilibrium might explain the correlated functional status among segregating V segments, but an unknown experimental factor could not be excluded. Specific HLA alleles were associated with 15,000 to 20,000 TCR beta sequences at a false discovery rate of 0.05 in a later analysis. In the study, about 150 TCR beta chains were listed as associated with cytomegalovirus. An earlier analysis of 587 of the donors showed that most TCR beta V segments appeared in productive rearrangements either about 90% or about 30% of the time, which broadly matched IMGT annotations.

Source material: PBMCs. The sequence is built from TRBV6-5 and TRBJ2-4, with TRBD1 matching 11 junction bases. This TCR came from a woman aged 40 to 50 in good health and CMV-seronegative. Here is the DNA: TGTGCCAGCAGGGCCCGGGACAGGGGGGACATTCAGTACTTC. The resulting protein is CASRARDRGDIQYF.